This T cell receptor beta chain was captured by sequencing in a study of beta chain features in type 1 diabetes. Broader study findings: Any HLA-type effect on TCRB rearrangement remained unresolved here. Insertions at VDJ junctions were less frequent in type 1 diabetes patients. These patients also deleted more nucleotides at the same junctions. Naive, central memory and Treg TCRB repertoires appeared more alike in patients than in healthy donors.

Sequenced material consisted of expressed TCRB transcripts (all of the isolated RNA was reverse transcribed). Each sample of naive, central memory or regulatory T cells had, on average, roughly 3.5 million reads. Clones were read by immunoSEQ multiplex PCR, and TCRdb kept only the in-frame ones, dropping some. The data contain just over 600,000 clones, about 14% of them singletons. A word on this clone: Its target is not known.

The CDR3 consists of 13 residues. V was clipped by 3 bases and J by 5 bases, with 8 bases between them. Germline lookup yields CDR1 SGHVS and CDR2 FNYEAQ. V is TRBV7-6 and J is TRBJ2-1, with unresolved D. The source is a young man in good health. The sequenced sample consisted of naive CD4+ T cells from blood. The CDR3 loop reads CASSFGRDNEQFF. The CDR3 bases are TGTGCCAGCAGCTTCGGTAGAGACAATGAGCAGTTCTTC.